This T cell receptor (beta chain) was sequenced for a study of T-cell memory formation after mild COVID-19. This clonotype occurred a few times. Its antigen is undetermined. Trimming removed 6 bases from V and 4 bases from J; junction bases left unmatched: 9. The CDR3 extends over 15 amino acids. Germline assignment: CDR1 SGHAT and CDR2 FQNNGV. TCRdb reanalysed the 5' RACE reads using MiXCR and keeps one entry per CDR3 protein. Of under 300,000 distinct CDR3 sequences listed, 18% are singletons. Regarding the study as a whole: Contracting clones localized mainly to CM and EM when CD4+ and mainly to EMRA when CD8+.

The sample consisted of PBMCs or a T cell subset sorted from them (not recorded which). This rearrangement joins TRBV11-2 to TRBJ2-5; 9 nucleotides agree with TRBD1. The TCR was taken from a man aged 18-30 years who had mild COVID-19 (a few samples of this study predate the infection). Cell type and time point are not known. The CDR3 reads CASRHPGQGGETQYF. The CDR3 DNA is TGTGCCAGCAGACATCCGGGACAGGGAGGAGAGACCCAGTACTTC.